These 26 T cell receptor beta chains share one sample of origin, sequenced in a study of shared clonotypes between healthy human individuals. Assay: immunoSEQ multiplex PCR; the TCRdb copy retains only in-frame clones and omits some. Among about 650,000 clones, 95% to 96% were seen once, and the ten largest hold 0.11%. Naive-designated CD8 cells lacked CD45RO, were positively enriched for CCR7, and omitted terminally differentiated effector memory CD45RA+ cells. What was sequenced was naive CD8+ T cells sorted from blood. These receptors were collected from a woman aged 25 to 39 in good health.

V and J are TRBV11-2 and TRBJ2-1; the D gene could be TRBD1 or TRBD2 (5 bases each). The CDR3 totals 9 residues. In germline, CDR1 is SGHAT, CDR2 FQNNGV. Deletions cut 8 bases from V and 9 bases from J, with 5 bases between. The CDR3 DNA reads as TGTGCCAGCGGGGGTGAGCAGTTCTTC. Amino acid sequence: CASGGEQFF.

This clone has just one count. V is TRBV29-1 and J is TRBJ1-1; perhaps TRBD1 as D (5 bases). CDR1 and CDR2 (germline): SQVTM, ANQGSEA. Between the trimmed V and J ends, which lost 4 bases and 1 base, there was a span of 10 bases. The CDR3 is 13 residues long. As DNA, the CDR3 is TGCAGCGTTGTCCAGGGTTGGAACACTGAAGCTTTCTTT. It specifies CSVVQGWNTEAFF.

The V call is TRBV19, the J call TRBJ1-2; D not resolved. The CDR3 runs to 13 residues. The V and J ends lost 5 bases and 2 bases respectively, with 9 bases between them. The germline gives CDR1 LNHDA, CDR2 SQIVND (reference sequence). Here the CDR3 DNA reads TGTGCCAGTAGTGCGACCGAGAACTATGGCTACACCTTC. This sequence encodes CASSATENYGYTF.

This sequence joins TRBV9 and TRBJ2-2; a weak D match, TRBD1 (5 bases). This CDR3 has 14 residues. CDR1 and CDR2 from the germline V gene are SGDLS and YYNGEE. V lost 0 bases and J lost 7, with 10 bases in between. The CDR3 sequence is CASSVAQVVGELFF. CDR3 in DNA: TGTGCCAGCAGCGTAGCACAGGTTGTCGGGGAGCTGTTTTTT.

The chain joins TRBV5-8 to TRBJ2-3; D uncertain. The length of the CDR3 is 12 residues. Per germline, CDR1 SGHTS and CDR2 YDEGEE. V shed 6 bases and J shed 1 base, with 6 bases lying between them. CDR3: CASNVGTDTQYF. CDR3 in DNA: TGTGCCAGCAATGTCGGCACAGATACGCAGTATTTT.

A single count supports this clone. V and J are TRBV6-6 and TRBJ2-3; D may be TRBD1 or TRBD2 (7 bases each). Trimming took 2 bases from V and 0 from J, leaving 9 bases between them. This CDR3 comprises 15 residues. The germline gives CDR1 MNHNY, CDR2 SVGAGI (reference sequence). The CDR3 region has the DNA TGTGCCAGCAGTTACCAGGGGGGGAGCACAGATACGCAGTATTTT. Translating gives CASSYQGGSTDTQYF.

The rearrangement joins TRBV10-2 to TRBJ2-7; 7 bases are shared with TRBD2. The length of the CDR3 is 15 residues. Germline CDR1 and CDR2: WSHSY and SAAADI. V dropped 3 bases and J dropped 3; count of bases not matched to a gene: 8. As DNA, the CDR3 is TGCGCCAGCAGTGACGACGGCGGGAGTTTCTACGAGCAGTACTTC. Its translation: CASSDDGGSFYEQYF.

This clone is a singleton in its sample. This chain connects TRBV19 to TRBJ2-3; TRBD2 aligns across 14 bases. Unmatched junction bases numbered 10, after V lost 3 bases and J lost 5 bases. Germline assignment: CDR1 LNHDA and CDR2 SQIVND (reference sequence). This CDR3 contains 18 residues. CDR3 nucleotide sequence: TGTGCCAGTAGTATCCTCGGGGGACTAGCGGGAGAGAAAGATACGCAGTATTTT. Translated: CASSILGGLAGEKDTQYF.

The chain joins TRBV5-1 to TRBJ2-7; D is unclear. This CDR3 contains 15 residues. Germline CDR1 SGHRS, CDR2 YFSETQ. With 4 bases removed from V and 6 bases from J, the gap between germline ends came to 20 bases. The CDR3 is CASSPLHSGGIEQYF. The CDR3 DNA follows: TGCGCCAGCAGCCCCCTCCACTCCGGTGGGATCGAGCAGTACTTC.

This chain joins TRBV11-2 and TRBJ1-1; D gene uncertain. The CDR3 sequence is 16 residues long. Trimming cost V 3 bases and J 5 bases, with 19 bases left between them. Per the germline V gene, CDR1 is SGHAT and CDR2 is FQNNGV. The CDR3 sequence: CASSFPLQTGVTEAFF. The CDR3 coding sequence is TGTGCCAGCAGCTTTCCACTTCAAACCGGGGTAACTGAAGCTTTCTTT.

The chain couples TRBV6-1 to TRBJ1-1; unclear D gene. Germline lookup yields CDR1 MNHNS and CDR2 SASEGT. The CDR3 spans 13 residues. Trimming took off 2 bases at V and 8 bases at J, with 12 bases between the two ends. The CDR3 spells CASSELRTEEAFF. CDR3 bases: TGTGCCAGCAGTGAATTAAGGACGGAAGAAGCTTTCTTT.

V gene TRBV7-8 combines with J gene TRBJ2-7; D remains ambiguous. The CDR3 totals 14 residues. V was cut by 8 bases and J by 3 bases, with 17 bases left in between. Per the germline V gene, CDR1 is SGHVS and CDR2 is FQNEAQ. This CDR3 reads CASSPWQLHYEQYF. CDR3 DNA sequence: TGTGCCAGCTCCCCTTGGCAACTCCACTACGAGCAGTACTTC. Looking up the rest from reference TRBV7-8 and TRBJ2-7 gives the full variable domain: GAGVSQSPRYKVAKRGQDVALRCDPISGHVSLFWYQQALGQGPEFLTYFQNEAQLDKSGLPSDRFFAERPEGSVSTLKIQRTQQEDSAVYLCASSPWQLHYEQYFGPGTRLTVT.

Remarks on this clone: Other DNA sequences in the sample encode the same CDR3. The chain uses TRBV28 and TRBJ1-2; D gene uncertain. The CDR3 consists of 12 residues. The germline V gene encodes CDR1 MDHEN and CDR2 SYDVKM. V was pared by 5 bases and J by 6 bases, with 10 bases between. DNA of the CDR3: TGTGCCAGCAGTCCCGGTCCCAATGGCTACACCTTC. As protein: CASSPGPNGYTF.

The chain uses TRBV29-1 and TRBJ2-1; TRBD2 matches at 8 bases. The junction had 11 bases not matched to a gene; V was cut back by 7 bases and J by 0 bases. Germline CDR1 SQVTM, CDR2 ANQGSEA. The length of the CDR3 is 16 residues. CDR3 region: CSANGRVDISYNEQFF. CDR3 DNA: TGCAGCGCCAACGGGAGGGTTGATATCTCCTACAATGAGCAGTTCTTC.

The chain employs TRBV19 and TRBJ2-3; possible D gene TRBD1, 6 bases. The germline V gene has CDR1 LNHDA and CDR2 SQIVND (reference sequence). Trimming cost V 6 bases and J 0 bases, with 13 bases left between them. The CDR3 is made up of 15 amino acids. CDR3 sequence reads: CASSLGQTSTDTQYF. Here the CDR3 DNA reads TGTGCCAGTAGCCTAGGACAGACTAGCACAGATACGCAGTATTTT.

This sequence joins TRBV13 and TRBJ1-1; D might be TRBD1 (5 bases). Between the trimmed V and J ends, which lost 1 base and 1 base, there was a span of 7 bases. This CDR3 region has 14 residues. CDR1 is PRHDT, CDR2 FYEKMQ, per germline (reference sequence). CDR3 DNA sequence: TGTGCCAGCAGCTTAGCCCAGGGGAACACTGAAGCTTTCTTT. It specifies CASSLAQGNTEAFF.

The table lists this clone with a count of one. CDR3: CASSQDSGQGFLGVTETQYF. Here the CDR3 DNA reads TGCGCCAGCAGCCAAGATTCAGGACAGGGTTTCCTTGGGGTCACGGAGACCCAGTACTTC. This sequence joins TRBV4-1 and TRBJ2-5; 8 nucleotides match TRBD1. The CDR3 sequence is 20 residues long. Germline CDR1 and CDR2: MGHRA and YSYEKL. The J segment lost 5 bases and the V segment lost 0 bases, leaving 20 bases of the junction unmatched.

Only one count was recorded for this clone. The chain employs TRBV5-6 and TRBJ1-2; no firm D call. Germline CDR1 and CDR2: SGHDT and YYEEEE. V lost 1 base, J lost 4 bases, and 5 bases lay in between. CDR3 length equals 12 residues. The CDR3 DNA follows: TGTGCCAGCAGCTTGACATCCTATGGCTACACCTTC. As protein: CASSLTSYGYTF.

The gene calls are TRBV9 and TRBJ2-7; TRBD1 matches 10 bases. The ends lost 3 bases at V and 4 bases at J; junction bases unmatched: 7. Germline V CDR1 and CDR2: SGDLS, YYNGEE. The CDR3 runs to 15 residues. The CDR3 DNA follows: TGTGCCAGCAGCGCAACACCGGGACAGGGGTACGAGCAGTACTTC. It encodes CASSATPGQGYEQYF.

CDR3 in amino acids: CASSQTTGELFF. Here the CDR3 DNA reads TGTGCCAGCAGCCAGACCACCGGGGAGCTGTTTTTT. The chain employs TRBV5-5 and TRBJ2-2; D unresolved. The V gene lost 4 bases and the J gene lost 4 bases, with 5 bases spanning the gap. CDR1 is SGHKS, CDR2 YYEKEE, per germline (reference sequence). This CDR3 region has 12 residues.

The chain uses TRBV25-1 and TRBJ2-6; D possibly uses TRBD1 or TRBD2 (5 bases each). This CDR3 comprises 14 residues. The V and J ends lost 5 bases and 4 bases respectively, with 9 bases between them. The germline gives CDR1 MGHDK, CDR2 SYGVNS. This chain's CDR3 is CASSPGAGANVLTF. The DNA for the CDR3 is TGTGCCAGCAGTCCCGGGGCCGGGGCCAACGTCCTGACTTTC.

The J gene is TRBJ1-1, the V gene TRBV9, with D perhaps matching TRBD1 (5 bases). V lost 0 bases to trimming and J lost 4 bases, with 10 bases between them. This CDR3 region has 14 residues. CDR1 and CDR2 from the germline V gene are SGDLS and YYNGEE. The CDR3 protein is CASSVEGLSTEAFF. CDR3 DNA: TGTGCCAGCAGCGTAGAGGGGTTGAGCACTGAAGCTTTCTTT.

The chain uses TRBV30 and TRBJ1-2; D unresolved. Trimming took 3 bases from V and 4 from J, leaving 9 bases between them. This CDR3 is built from 12 residues. Germline CDR1 is GTSNPN and CDR2 is SVGIG (reference sequence). The CDR3 is CAWSGMAYGYTF. The CDR3 region has the DNA TGTGCCTGGAGCGGAATGGCCTATGGCTACACCTTC.

This chain joins TRBV4-1 and TRBJ1-4; 7 nucleotides match TRBD1. In germline, CDR1 is MGHRA, CDR2 YSYEKL. The CDR3 loop spans 19 amino acids. J lost 12 bases, V lost 6 bases, and 28 bases had no gene match. Written as DNA, the CDR3 is TGCGCCAGCAGTAATCCTTTTTGGTCCCGGGACAGTACCTTCGGGGAACTGTTTTTT. Protein sequence: CASSNPFWSRDSTFGELFF.

The chain combines TRBV25-1 with TRBJ1-1; 7 nucleotides line up with TRBD1. The length of the CDR3 is 14 residues. CDR1 and CDR2 from the germline V gene are MGHDK and SYGVNS. V lost 2 bases, J lost 6 bases, and 6 bases stayed unmatched. The CDR3 nucleotides read TGTGCCAGCAGTGAAACAGGGGTGCGGGCTGAAGCTTTCTTT. Protein: CASSETGVRAEAFF.

The CDR3 nucleotides read TGCGCCAGCAGCTTGGTTGTTCGTAGCACAGATACGCAGTATTTT. Its translation is CASSLVVRSTDTQYF. The rearrangement links TRBV5-1 to TRBJ2-3; no definite D call. Per the germline V gene, CDR1 is SGHRS and CDR2 is YFSETQ. CDR3 length: 15 residues. Trimming cost V 0 bases and J 0 bases, with 8 bases left between them.